The 19 T cell receptor beta chains below come from one sample, sequenced in a study of T cell responses to AZD1222 COVID-19 vaccine. Assay: immunoSEQ multiplex PCR; the TCRdb copy retains only in-frame clones and omits some. The table shows around 180,000 clones, with roughly 87% occurring only once. Sequenced material: peripheral blood, taken on day 0 of AZD1222 vaccination. Receptors originate from an adult in good health.

The chain employs TRBV10-1 and TRBJ2-7, with 12 positions matching TRBD2. Germline trimming cut 3 bases from V and 6 bases from J; bases unmatched to any gene: 0. Germline V CDR1 and CDR2: WNHNN, SYGVQD (reference sequence). The CDR3 consists of 13 residues. The CDR3 protein is CASSELAGGEQYF. The CDR3 DNA reads as TGCGCCAGCAGTGAACTAGCGGGAGGCGAGCAGTACTTC.

The chain uses TRBV4-1 and TRBJ1-6, with D hard to call. The germline gives CDR1 MGHRA, CDR2 YSYEKL. V lost 0 bases, J lost 6 bases, and 9 bases lay in between. CDR3 length: 15 amino acids. The CDR3 loop reads CASSQERQPNSPLHF. The DNA for the CDR3 is TGCGCCAGCAGCCAAGAGCGTCAGCCTAATTCACCCCTCCACTTT.

The chain has TRBV6-5 and TRBJ2-6; 7 bases match TRBD1. The V gene end was trimmed by 6 bases and the J gene end by 2 bases; junction bases not matched to a gene: 4. CDR1 and CDR2 (germline): MNHEY, SVGAGI. CDR3 size: 15 residues. The CDR3 sequence is CASSPDRAGANVLTF. CDR3 DNA: TGTGCCAGCAGCCCCGACAGGGCTGGGGCCAACGTCCTGACTTTC.

The rearrangement links TRBV6-1 to TRBJ2-1; 10 bases align to TRBD1. The CDR3 loop spans 18 amino acids. Trimming took 4 bases from V and 7 from J; bases not matched to a gene: 16. Germline loops: CDR1 MNHNS, CDR2 SASEGT. The CDR3 here is CASSAVSGTGVLKNEQFF. The CDR3 nucleotides are TGTGCCAGCAGTGCCGTCTCCGGGACAGGGGTTCTAAAGAATGAGCAGTTCTTC.

The V call is TRBV5-1, the J call TRBJ1-4; perhaps TRBD1 as D (6 bases). The germline V gene encodes CDR1 SGHRS and CDR2 YFSETQ. V was trimmed by 1 base and J by 7 bases, leaving 23 bases between them. This CDR3 comprises 18 residues. CDR3 sequence reads: CASSLYAPTWGAREKLFF. The CDR3 DNA sequence: TGCGCCAGCAGCTTGTACGCCCCGACGTGGGGGGCCCGTGAAAAACTGTTTTTT.

The rearrangement joins TRBV14 to TRBJ2-3; D gene unclear. Germline V gene data show CDR1 as SGHDN and CDR2 as FVKESK. This CDR3 contains 18 residues. V was pared by 3 bases and J by 4 bases, with 23 bases between. Here the CDR3 reads CASSQDIYESLRADTQYF. The CDR3 nucleotides read TGTGCCAGCAGCCAGGATATCTACGAGTCACTAAGGGCAGATACGCAGTATTTT.

The chain employs TRBV27 and TRBJ2-5; TRBD1 matches 12 bases. The ends lost 6 bases at V and 2 bases at J; junction bases unmatched: 13. The CDR3 spans 18 residues. CDR1 and CDR2 from the germline V gene are MNHEY and SMNVEV (reference sequence). CDR3 DNA sequence: TGTGCCAGCAGCCCCCATAGGGGACAGGGGGCCCTTCAAGAGACCCAGTACTTC. Its protein product is CASSPHRGQGALQETQYF.

The rearrangement uses TRBV19 and TRBJ1-6; 10 bases fit TRBD1. The CDR3 is 14 residues long. Germline CDR1 and CDR2: LNHDA and SQIVND (reference sequence). The V gene end was trimmed by 5 bases and the J gene end by 6 bases; junction bases not matched to a gene: 1. The CDR3 region is CASSWDRGNSPLHF. Here the CDR3 DNA reads TGTGCCAGTAGTTGGGACAGGGGTAATTCACCCCTCCACTTT.

The chain has TRBV7-9 and TRBJ1-2; D unclear. V was trimmed by 0 bases and J by 0 bases, leaving 5 bases between them. The CDR3 totals 14 residues. In germline, CDR1 is SEHNR, CDR2 FQNEAQ (reference sequence). The CDR3 sequence: CASSLAPPNYGYTF. CDR3 nucleotides: TGTGCCAGCAGCTTAGCGCCACCTAACTATGGCTACACCTTC.

This clone came up a few times. The genes are TRBV5-1 and TRBJ1-6, with 8 bases lining up with TRBD1. Germline values: CDR1 SGHRS, CDR2 YFSETQ. This CDR3 is 15 amino acids long. V trimming: 0 bases; J trimming: 10 bases; junction bases outside the gene matches: 6. The CDR3 here is CASSLVWTGLSPLHF. The CDR3 DNA reads TGCGCCAGCAGCTTGGTTTGGACAGGGTTATCACCCCTCCACTTT.

The V call is TRBV28, the J call TRBJ1-5, with a weak D call TRBD1 (6 bases). This CDR3 region has 16 residues. Germline assignment: CDR1 MDHEN and CDR2 SYDVKM. Trimming took 4 bases from V and 4 from J, leaving 17 bases between them. The CDR3 reads CASSSPSGAGNQPQHF. The CDR3 nucleotides read TGTGCCAGCAGTTCCCCCTCAGGGGCAGGGAATCAGCCCCAGCATTTT.

The chain uses TRBV15 and TRBJ1-1; 10 nucleotides agree with TRBD1. The CDR3 spans 18 residues. V lost 1 base, J lost 6 bases, and 14 bases stayed unmatched. The germline V gene has CDR1 LNHNV and CDR2 YYDKDF (reference sequence). The DNA of the CDR3 is TGTGCCACCAGCAGAGGACAGTCTCGACAGGGGGCGCGGGCTGAAGCTTTCTTT. This codes for CATSRGQSRQGARAEAFF.

The genes are TRBV24-1 and TRBJ2-7; 10 bases map to TRBD2. Germline loops: CDR1 KGHDR, CDR2 SFDVKD. The CDR3 has 13 amino acids. J was trimmed by 6 bases and V by 7 bases; bases with no gene match: 5. The CDR3 DNA sequence: TGTGCCACCAGCGATAGCGGGAGGCTCGAGCAGTACTTC. Amino acid sequence: CATSDSGRLEQYF.

This chain joins TRBV5-1 and TRBJ2-3; D not certain. The CDR3 loop spans 16 amino acids. Germline V gene lookup returns CDR1 SGHRS and CDR2 YFSETQ. The V end lost 1 base, the J end lost 3 bases, and 15 bases lay between the germline ends. CDR3 sequence reads: CASSLYGLDGTDTQYF. The CDR3 DNA is TGCGCCAGCAGCTTGTACGGGCTAGACGGGACAGATACGCAGTATTTT.

In this sample, this clone turned up once. The V gene is TRBV7-7, the J gene TRBJ2-1, with a tentative D call TRBD1 (5 bases). Germline CDR1 SSHAT, CDR2 FNYEAQ (reference sequence). The CDR3 loop spans 16 amino acids. Trimming pared 3 bases from V and 4 bases from J, leaving 16 bases between. The CDR3 sequence is CASSLCIGYRYNEQFF. The CDR3 coding sequence is TGTGCCAGCAGCTTGTGTATCGGTTACAGGTACAATGAGCAGTTCTTC.

Points on this clone: Other DNA variants within this sample encode the same CDR3. This rearrangement joins TRBV3-1 (or the pseudogene TRBV3-2) to TRBJ1-6; D call uncertain. The CDR3 totals 16 residues. The V and J ends lost 1 base and 0 bases respectively, with 7 bases between them. CDR1 is LGHDT and CDR2 is YNNKEL in the germline V gene (reference sequence). The CDR3 nucleotides are TGTGCCAGCAGCCAAGGATCTAGCTCCTATAATTCACCCCTCCACTTT. Protein sequence: CASSQGSSSYNSPLHF.

The chain employs TRBV5-1 and TRBJ1-6; no reliable D call. The V gene lost 3 bases and the J gene lost 5 bases, with 9 bases spanning the gap. This CDR3 has 14 amino acids. The germline gives CDR1 SGHRS, CDR2 YFSETQ. The CDR3 spells CASSSDGNNSPLHF. As DNA, the CDR3 is TGCGCCAGCAGCTCGGACGGGAATAATTCACCCCTCCACTTT.

The rearrangement links TRBV6-5 to TRBJ1-1; TRBD1 agrees at 7 bases. Germline lookup yields CDR1 MNHEY and CDR2 SVGAGI. This CDR3 has 13 amino acids. The CDR3 is CASYRGTNTEAFF. In nucleotides, the CDR3 is TGTGCTAGTTACAGGGGTACGAACACTGAAGCTTTCTTT.

The chain recombines TRBV5-6 with TRBJ1-6; 8 bases are shared with TRBD1. This CDR3 is 16 amino acids long. J lost 5 bases, V lost 0 bases, and 4 bases had no gene match. In germline, CDR1 is SGHDT, CDR2 YYEEEE. The DNA of the CDR3 is TGTGCCAGCAGCTTGGTGGACAGGGACCATAATTCACCCCTCCACTTT. Translated: CASSLVDRDHNSPLHF.